These 12 T cell receptor beta chains were sequenced from one sample in a study of cytomegalovirus exposure and HLA in healthy donors (TCRdb year 2017). The protocol used for the library was the immunoSEQ multiplex PCR assay. For the multiplex PCR, a mixture combining 60 forward primers for TCR Vbeta segments and 13 reverse primers for TCR Jbeta segments was used. This immuneACCESS table, as held by TCRdb, lists in-frame sequences with V and J called but not all clones. Of the missing ones, under half trace to an unresolved V gene in checked studies; the others have no known cause. The sample table holds some 100,000 clones, of which about 80% were seen once. The ten biggest clones cover over 4% of the sample. Sequences were obtained from PBMCs. All receptors come from a female donor in good health and CMV-seropositive.

This clone was observed once. V and J are TRBV10-2 and TRBJ2-5; TRBD2 might be the D (6 bases). This CDR3 is 13 amino acids long. Deletions cut 6 bases from V and 2 bases from J, with 10 bases between. Germline loops: CDR1 WSHSY, CDR2 SAAADI. CDR3 sequence reads: CASSGTSQETQYF. The DNA for the CDR3 is TGCGCCAGCAGCGGGACTTCTCAAGAGACCCAGTACTTC.

With regard to this clone: An end of the junction does not agree with germline; a read error may underlie this. V and J are TRBV10-2 and TRBJ1-2, with D possibly being TRBD1 (6 bases). The CDR3 has 14 residues. Germline CDR1 and CDR2: WSHSY and SAAADI. The CDR3 DNA sequence: TGCGCCAGCCGTGAAACAGGGCGCCAGTATGGCTACACCTTC. Encoded protein: CASRETGRQYGYTF.

This chain joins TRBV27 and TRBJ1-6; the D gene is possibly TRBD1 (6 bases). Trimming left V 6 bases short and J 6 bases short, with 21 bases between. Germline values: CDR1 MNHEY, CDR2 SMNVEV (reference sequence). CDR3 length: 17 amino acids. The CDR3 reads CASSARGGGAGNSPLHF. The CDR3 bases are TGTGCCAGCAGCGCGCGGGGTGGGGGGGCGGGTAATTCACCCCTCCACTTT.

The chain employs TRBV30 and TRBJ2-3; tentatively, D is TRBD1 (5 bases). Germline lookup yields CDR1 GTSNPN and CDR2 SVGIG (reference sequence). The CDR3 consists of 12 residues. With 7 bases removed from V and 3 bases from J, the gap between germline ends came to 11 bases. The CDR3 coding sequence is TGTGCCTTCAATCAGGGTACAGATACGCAGTATTTT. Translation: CAFNQGTDTQYF.

This sequence joins TRBV29-1 and TRBJ1-1; D might be TRBD1 (6 bases). V was shortened by 3 bases and J by 3 bases, with 11 bases between the two germline ends. Germline V CDR1 and CDR2: SQVTM, ANQGSEA. CDR3 length: 13 residues. The CDR3 here is CSVELNRDTEAFF. CDR3 bases: TGCAGCGTTGAGTTAAACAGGGACACTGAAGCTTTCTTT. Complete variable domain (other parts from reference TRBV29-1 and TRBJ1-1): SAVISQKPSRDICQRGTSLTIQCQVDSQVTMMFWYRQQPGQSLTLIATANQGSEATYESGFVIDKFPISRPNLTFSTLTVSNMSPEDSSIYLCSVELNRDTEAFFGQGTRLTVV.

This clone was seen a few times. V usage is TRBV5-4 and J usage is TRBJ1-2, with D uncertain. V was cut by 0 bases and J by 8 bases, with 8 bases left in between. This CDR3 comprises 12 residues. Germline lookup yields CDR1 SGHNT and CDR2 YYREEE (reference sequence). CDR3 nucleotides: TGTGCCAGCAGCTTGGACGGGTGGGGCTACACCTTC. As protein: CASSLDGWGYTF.

V gene TRBV4-1 combines with J gene TRBJ1-1; 7 nucleotides agree with TRBD1. CDR3 length: 15 amino acids. V trimming: 3 bases; J trimming: 2 bases; junction bases outside the gene matches: 6. CDR1 is MGHRA and CDR2 is YSYEKL in the germline V gene. For the CDR3, the DNA is TGCGCCAGCAGCCAGGAGACAGGGACAAACACTGAAGCTTTCTTT. This codes for CASSQETGTNTEAFF.

There are a few counts of this clone. V usage is TRBV30 and J usage is TRBJ1-2; no reliable D call. Germline-derived CDR1 and CDR2 are GTSNPN and SVGIG (reference sequence). There are 12 residues in the CDR3. V lost 2 bases and J lost 2, with 6 bases in between. The CDR3 reads CAWSSQNYGYTF. The CDR3 nucleotides read TGTGCCTGGAGTTCCCAGAACTATGGCTACACCTTC.

V is TRBV6-5 and J is TRBJ2-1, with D possibly being TRBD2 (7 bases). Germline V lookup: CDR1 MNHEY, CDR2 SVGAGI. The V gene lost 3 bases and the J gene lost 2 bases, with 11 bases spanning the gap. This CDR3 spans 15 amino acids. The CDR3 DNA sequence: TGTGCCAGCAGTTATAAGGGGGGGGCCTACAATGAGCAGTTCTTC. It translates to CASSYKGGAYNEQFF.

V gene TRBV7-6 combines with J gene TRBJ2-3, with D perhaps TRBD2 (6 bases). CDR1 is SGHVS and CDR2 is FNYEAQ in the germline V gene. V was pared by 5 bases and J by 2 bases, with 11 bases between. This CDR3 comprises 14 residues. The DNA for the CDR3 is TGTGCCAGCAGCCAGCGGGTTGACACAGATACGCAGTATTTT. It encodes CASSQRVDTDTQYF.

This clone was observed once. J is TRBJ1-1 and V is TRBV29-1; no clear D gene. Trimming took 7 bases from V and 1 from J, leaving 13 bases between them. Per germline, CDR1 SQVTM and CDR2 ANQGSEA. The CDR3 length is 13 residues. CDR3 nucleotide sequence: TGCAGCGGCCGACAAGCCTCGAACACTGAAGCTTTCTTT. Translation: CSGRQASNTEAFF. Using reference TRBV29-1 and TRBJ1-1 for the parts outside the CDR3, the full variable domain is SAVISQKPSRDICQRGTSLTIQCQVDSQVTMMFWYRQQPGQSLTLIATANQGSEATYESGFVIDKFPISRPNLTFSTLTVSNMSPEDSSIYLCSGRQASNTEAFFGQGTRLTVV.

The gene calls are TRBV18 and TRBJ2-7, with 14 bases fitting TRBD2. The CDR3 has 17 residues. The junction had 10 bases not matched to a gene; V was cut back by 6 bases and J by 3 bases. Germline CDR1 is KGHSH and CDR2 is LQKENI. Here the CDR3 DNA reads TGTGCCAGCTCCCCCGGGACTAGCGGGAGAACCTTCTACGAGCAGTACTTC. It specifies CASSPGTSGRTFYEQYF.